This T cell receptor beta chain was obtained from a study of blood T cells in healthy people across ages. Study conclusions and caveats: Roughly linearly, TCR beta diversity per million T cells fell as age increased.

This clonotype turned up a few times. What it binds is not known. This CDR3 has 14 residues. V gave up 2 bases and J gave up 2 bases, with 9 bases separating them. Healthy Caucasian individuals from Russia aged about 6 to 95 served as donors. For every donor, a draw yielded roughly 9.3 milliliters of peripheral blood. Each sample provided at least 6 micrograms of extracted total RNA. Then a second PCR, running about 6 to 12 cycles, was carried out with a sample-barcoded 5' primer and a J-beta primer mix. TCRdb re-called the 5' RACE reads through MiXCR, storing one row per CDR3 protein. In the table there are about 730,000 distinct CDR3 sequences, approximately 39% of which are singletons.

The rearrangement links TRBV12-3 or TRBV12-4 to TRBJ2-5; a possible D gene is TRBD1 (5 bases). The sequencing input was blood. This TCR came from a woman aged 55-75 years in good health. CDR3 in amino acids: CASSLTRQQETQYF. In nucleotides, the CDR3 is TGTGCCAGCAGTTTAACCCGACAGCAAGAGACCCAGTACTTC.